This T cell receptor beta chain was observed in a study of control samples from healthy donors and cancer patients. This CDR3 spans 16 amino acids. V dropped 7 bases and J dropped 1; count of bases not matched to a gene: 10. The germline V gene encodes CDR1 MNHEY and CDR2 SMNVEV (reference sequence). Profiling relied on immunoSEQ multiplex PCR, and the TCRdb table lists in-frame clones only, not all of them. In the table there are 200,000 or so clones, roughly nine tenths of which are singletons. What was sequenced was blood. The origin of this receptor is a young man in good health. The chain couples TRBV27 to TRBJ2-1, with 7 positions matching TRBD2. In DNA form, the CDR3 reads TGTGCCAGCATCAGAAAGCCGGGGGGATCCTACAATGAGCAGTTCTTC. Protein product: CASIRKPGGSYNEQFF.